This T cell receptor (beta chain) was documented in a study of regulatory T cells in long-lasting Graves disease. This clonotype was seen only a few times. Time point described: newly diagnosed GD, antithyroid drugs for less than 3 months. RNA extracted from PBMCs served as the sequencing template. V gave up 0 bases and J gave up 3 bases, with 18 bases separating them. The V gene's germline CDR1 is MNHEY and CDR2 SMNVEV (reference sequence). The CDR3 runs to 17 residues. Construction of TCR beta libraries relied on iRepertoire HTBI primers and on Arm-PCR targeting CDR3 regions. TCRdb reanalysed the multiplex PCR reads using MiXCR and keeps one entry per CDR3 protein. The sample lists 450,000 to 500,000 distinct CDR3 sequences; around 15% were seen once. These data were also filed under a second study, of T cells in Graves' hyperthyroidism and ophthalmopathy.

The chain uses TRBV27 and TRBJ2-7, with D perhaps matching TRBD2 (6 bases). The starting material was peripheral blood mononuclear cells (PBMCs), obtained at new diagnosis, from a patient treated with antithyroid drugs. This receptor was taken from a man aged 40-50 years with Graves disease. The CDR3 is CASSLSIPAGPLYEQYF. The CDR3, as DNA: TGTGCCAGCAGTTTATCGATCCCAGCGGGTCCCCTCTACGAGCAGTACTTC.